This TCR beta chain came from a study of PD-1 blockade in classical Hodgkin lymphoma. The CDR3 runs 16 residues. The germline V and J ends were trimmed by 1 base and 2 bases, with 15 bases remaining between them. Per the germline V gene, CDR1 is SEHNR and CDR2 is FQNEAQ (reference sequence). Following autologous stem cell transplantation, relapse occurred in every patient, and exposure to brentuximab vedotin varied. Points from the study as a whole: Whoever responded completely had baseline diversity much like that seen in newly diagnosed patients.

Some clones are missing from TCRdb's copy, which holds only in-frame ones; the method was immunoSEQ multiplex PCR. The sample includes about 110,000 clones, roughly nine tenths of them seen just once. As regards this clone: Its antigen is still unknown.

The specimen comprised peripheral blood mononuclear cells (PBMCs), sampled before the second cycle of nivolumab. The sequence derives from a human donor with classical Hodgkin lymphoma. V and J are TRBV7-9 and TRBJ2-7; D possibly corresponds to TRBD1 (5 bases). CDR3 nucleotides: TGTGCCAGCAGCTTAGGTGGCAGGGTCCTCACCTACGAGCAGTACTTC. Its translation: CASSLGGRVLTYEQYF.